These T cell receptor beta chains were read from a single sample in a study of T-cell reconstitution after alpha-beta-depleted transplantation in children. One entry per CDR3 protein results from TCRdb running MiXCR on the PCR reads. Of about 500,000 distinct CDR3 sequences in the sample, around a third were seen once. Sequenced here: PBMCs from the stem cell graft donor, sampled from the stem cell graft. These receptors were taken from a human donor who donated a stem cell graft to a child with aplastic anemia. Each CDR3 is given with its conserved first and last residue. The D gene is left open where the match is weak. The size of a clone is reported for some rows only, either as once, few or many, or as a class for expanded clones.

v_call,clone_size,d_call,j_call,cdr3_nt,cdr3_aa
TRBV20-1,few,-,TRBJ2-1,TGCAGTGCTAGAGGGGGCGGGGTGACCTACAATGAGCAGTTCTTC,CSARGGGVTYNEQFF
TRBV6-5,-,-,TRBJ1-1,TGTGCCAGCAGTTACTCGCGGGGTATCGGCACTGAAGCTTTCTTT,CASSYSRGIGTEAFF
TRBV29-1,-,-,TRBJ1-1,TGCAGCGTCTACCTCGGGACTGCAGGCTGGGCTTTCTTT,CSVYLGTAGWAFF
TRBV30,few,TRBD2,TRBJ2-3,TGTGCCTGGACTAGCGGGAGGGCCAGGGATACGCAGTATTTT,CAWTSGRARDTQYF
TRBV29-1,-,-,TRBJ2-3,TGCAGCGTAACCGGGAACCTCGGCACAGATACGCAGTATTTT,CSVTGNLGTDTQYF
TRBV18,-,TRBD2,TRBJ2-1,TGTGCCAGCTCACCAACCTCCAGCGGGACCTACAATGAGCAGTTCTTC,CASSPTSSGTYNEQFF
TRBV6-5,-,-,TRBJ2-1,TGTGCCAGCAGTTCGGGAGCCCACAATGAGCAGTTCTTC,CASSSGAHNEQFF
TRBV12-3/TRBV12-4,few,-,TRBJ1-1,TGTGCCAGCAGTTTAATGGGCGAAGCTTTCTTT,CASSLMGEAFF
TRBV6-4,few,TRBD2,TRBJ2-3,TGTGCCAGCCGGGGGGGGAGGGCCCGGGCAGATACGCAGTATTTT,CASRGGRARADTQYF
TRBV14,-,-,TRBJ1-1,TGTGCCAGCAGCACCCGATGGGCAGGCGGACTGTGGAACACTGAAGCTTTCTTT,CASSTRWAGGLWNTEAFF
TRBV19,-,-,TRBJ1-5,TGTGCCAGTACATGGGGGACTTATAGCAATCAGCCCCAGCATTTT,CASTWGTYSNQPQHF
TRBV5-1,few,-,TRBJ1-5,TGCGCCAGCAGCTTGGACGGCGGTAATCAGCCCCAGCATTTT,CASSLDGGNQPQHF
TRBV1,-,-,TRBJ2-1,TGCACCAGCAGCCAAGAAACGCCATACAGGGAGCAGTTCTTC,CTSSQETPYREQFF
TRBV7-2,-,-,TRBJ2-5,TGTGCCAGCAGCTTAGGGGGGGTCGTGTACCAAGAGACCCAGTACTTC,CASSLGGVVYQETQYF
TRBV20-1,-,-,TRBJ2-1,TGCAGTGCTAGAGATCTCCGCGGGGCGAGCTCCTACAATGAGCAGTTCTTC,CSARDLRGASSYNEQFF
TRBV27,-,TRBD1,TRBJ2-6,TGTGCCAGCAGCCGAGCCCGGGACAGGGGTTCGTGGGGGGCCAACGTCCTGACTTTC,CASSRARDRGSWGANVLTF
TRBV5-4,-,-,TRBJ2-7,TGTGCCAGCAGCCCTAGTCCGGACCTAAGAATCGGGCAGTACTTC,CASSPSPDLRIGQYF
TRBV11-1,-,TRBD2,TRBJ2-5,TGTGCCAGCAGCTCCTCCCGGACTAGCGGGGGGTTTCGGACGGAGACCCAGTACTTC,CASSSSRTSGGFRTETQYF
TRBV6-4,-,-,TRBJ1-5,TGTGCCAGCAGCGACAGCTTACAGCCCCAGCATTTT,CASSDSLQPQHF
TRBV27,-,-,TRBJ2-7,TGTGCCAGCAGTTCTACCCCCCAGGGGTTCCACGAGCAGTACTTC,CASSSTPQGFHEQYF
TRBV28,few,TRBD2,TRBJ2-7,TGTGCCAGCAGTGGGACTAGCGGGAGGGCCTACGAGCAGTACTTC,CASSGTSGRAYEQYF
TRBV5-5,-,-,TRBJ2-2,TGTGCCAGCAGCTCCCATCTAGGGGGGACGAACACCGGGGAGCTGTTTTTT,CASSSHLGGTNTGELFF